These 5 T cell receptor beta chains were sequenced from one sample in a study of blood T cell repertoires in COVID-19. Some clones are missing from TCRdb's copy, which holds only in-frame ones; the method was immunoSEQ multiplex PCR. The sample has 95,000 to 130,000 clones, roughly 83% seen once; the top ten hold 2% to 2.5%. The specimen sequenced was peripheral blood. These receptors all come from a man aged 25-45 years with acute or convalescent COVID-19.

The rearrangement uses TRBV20-1 and TRBJ1-1; D is unclear. V shed 4 bases and J shed 1 base, with 4 bases lying between them. Germline CDR1 reads DFQATT; CDR2 reads SNEGSKA (reference sequence). This CDR3 is built from 11 residues. The CDR3 DNA sequence: TGCAGTGCTAACAAGAACACTGAAGCTTTCTTT. It translates to CSANKNTEAFF.

V and J are TRBV5-1 and TRBJ1-1; TRBD1 matches at 8 bases. Germline lookup yields CDR1 SGHRS and CDR2 YFSETQ. Trimming cost V 4 bases and J 6 bases; bases outside gene matches: 11. This CDR3 has 15 amino acids. CDR3 sequence (DNA): TGCGCCAGCAGCCCCGATCAGGGGGCGTACGCTGAAGCTTTCTTT. Protein: CASSPDQGAYAEAFF.

The chain has TRBV27 and TRBJ2-7, with TRBD2 identical over 8 bases. In germline, CDR1 is MNHEY, CDR2 SMNVEV (reference sequence). J lost 8 bases, V lost 2 bases, and 8 bases had no gene match. The CDR3 has 14 amino acids. The CDR3 nucleotides read TGTGCCAGCAGTTTAAATAGCGGGGCCTCAAAGCAGTACGTC. Its translation: CASSLNSGASKQYV.

The genes are TRBV11-3 and TRBJ2-2; TRBD1 matches at 7 bases. CDR1 and CDR2 (germline): SGHNT, YENEEA. This CDR3 has 16 residues. Trimming at V came to 2 bases and at J to 0 bases, leaving 3 bases not matched to a gene. CDR3 coding DNA: TGTGCCAGCAGCTTAAGGGGGACAGCGAACACCGGGGAGCTGTTTTTT. Its translation is CASSLRGTANTGELFF.

J is TRBJ2-2 and V is TRBV11-3; 8 nucleotides line up with TRBD1. V trimming: 4 bases; J trimming: 7 bases; junction bases outside the gene matches: 5. The germline gives CDR1 SGHNT, CDR2 YENEEA. The length of the CDR3 is 14 residues. The CDR3 region has the DNA TGTGCCAGCAGCTCGACAGGGGTGGACGGGGAGCTGTTTTTT. Residues: CASSSTGVDGELFF. The whole variable domain, filled in from reference TRBV11-3 and TRBJ2-2, reads EAGVVQSPRYKIIEKKQPVAFWCNPISGHNTLYWYLQNLGQGPELLIRYENEEAVDDSQLPKDRFSAERLKGVDSTLKIQPAELGDSAVYLCASSSTGVDGELFFGEGSRLTVL.